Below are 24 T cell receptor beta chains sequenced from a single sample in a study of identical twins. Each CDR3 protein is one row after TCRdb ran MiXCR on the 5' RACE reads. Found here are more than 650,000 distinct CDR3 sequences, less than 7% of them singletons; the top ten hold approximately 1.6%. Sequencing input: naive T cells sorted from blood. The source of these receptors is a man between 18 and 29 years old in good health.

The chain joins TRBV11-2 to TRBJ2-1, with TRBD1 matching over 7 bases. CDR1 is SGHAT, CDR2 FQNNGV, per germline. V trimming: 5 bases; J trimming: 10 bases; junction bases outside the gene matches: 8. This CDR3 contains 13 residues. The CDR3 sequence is CASSLDRDVEQFF. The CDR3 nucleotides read TGTGCCAGCAGCCTCGACAGGGACGTGGAGCAGTTCTTC.

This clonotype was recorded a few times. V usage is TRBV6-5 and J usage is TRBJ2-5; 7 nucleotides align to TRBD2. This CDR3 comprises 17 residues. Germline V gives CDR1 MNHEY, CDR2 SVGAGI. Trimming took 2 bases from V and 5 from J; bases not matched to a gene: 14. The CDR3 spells CASSYPRTDGGGETQYF. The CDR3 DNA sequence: TGTGCCAGCAGTTACCCTCGTACTGACGGGGGAGGGGAGACCCAGTACTTC.

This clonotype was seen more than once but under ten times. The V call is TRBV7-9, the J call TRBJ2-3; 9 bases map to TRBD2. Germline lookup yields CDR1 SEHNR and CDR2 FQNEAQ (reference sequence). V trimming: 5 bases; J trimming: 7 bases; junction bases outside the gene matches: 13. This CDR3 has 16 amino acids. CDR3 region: CASSPTSGPVVNTQYF. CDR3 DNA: TGTGCCAGCAGCCCGACTAGCGGCCCCGTGGTGAATACGCAGTATTTT. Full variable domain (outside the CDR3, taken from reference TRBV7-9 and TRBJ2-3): DTGVSQNPRHKITKRGQNVTFRCDPISEHNRLYWYRQTLGQGPEFLTYFQNEAQLEKSRLLSDRFSAERPKGSFSTLEIQRTEQGDSAMYLCASSPTSGPVVNTQYFGPGTRLTVL.

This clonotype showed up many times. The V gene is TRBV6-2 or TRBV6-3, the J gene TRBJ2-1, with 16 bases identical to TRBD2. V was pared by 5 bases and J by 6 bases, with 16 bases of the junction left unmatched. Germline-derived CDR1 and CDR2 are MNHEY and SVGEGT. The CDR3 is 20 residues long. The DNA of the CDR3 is TGTGCCAGCAGTCCACCAGTGGGACTAGCGGGAGGGCTAGGGGGCAATGAGCAGTTCTTC. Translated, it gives CASSPPVGLAGGLGGNEQFF.

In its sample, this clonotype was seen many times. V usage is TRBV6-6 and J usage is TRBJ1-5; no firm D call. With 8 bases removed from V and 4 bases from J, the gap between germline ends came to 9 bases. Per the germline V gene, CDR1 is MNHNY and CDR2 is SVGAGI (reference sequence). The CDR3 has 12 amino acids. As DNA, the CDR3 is TGTGCCAGCGCTTTGGGAAATCAGCCCCAGCATTTT. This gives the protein CASALGNQPQHF.

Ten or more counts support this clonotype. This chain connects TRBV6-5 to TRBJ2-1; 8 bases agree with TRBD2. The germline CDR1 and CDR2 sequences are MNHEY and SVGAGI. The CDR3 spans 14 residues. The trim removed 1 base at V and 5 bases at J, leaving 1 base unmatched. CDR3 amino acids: CASSYYGRDNEQFF. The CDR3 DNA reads TGTGCCAGCAGTTACTACGGGAGGGACAATGAGCAGTTCTTC.

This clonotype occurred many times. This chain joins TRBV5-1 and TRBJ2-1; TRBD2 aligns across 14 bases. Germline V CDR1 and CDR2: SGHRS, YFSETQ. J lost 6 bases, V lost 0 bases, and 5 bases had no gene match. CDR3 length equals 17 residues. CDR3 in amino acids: CASSLGLAGGPSNEQFF. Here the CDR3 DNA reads TGCGCCAGCAGCTTGGGACTAGCGGGAGGGCCTAGCAATGAGCAGTTCTTC.

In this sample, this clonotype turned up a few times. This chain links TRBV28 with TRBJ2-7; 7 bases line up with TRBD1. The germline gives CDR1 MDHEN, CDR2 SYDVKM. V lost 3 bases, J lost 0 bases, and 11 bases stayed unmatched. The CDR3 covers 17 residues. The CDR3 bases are TGTGCCAGCAGTTTCAGACGGGTGGGACAGCTCTCCTACGAGCAGTACTTC. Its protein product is CASSFRRVGQLSYEQYF.

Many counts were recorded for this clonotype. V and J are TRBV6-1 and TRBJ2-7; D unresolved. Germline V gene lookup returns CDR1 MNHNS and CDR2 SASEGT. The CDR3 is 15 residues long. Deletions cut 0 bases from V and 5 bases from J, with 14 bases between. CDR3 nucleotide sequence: TGTGCCAGCAGTGAAGCGTGGACCAACGCCGACGAGCAGTACTTC. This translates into CASSEAWTNADEQYF.

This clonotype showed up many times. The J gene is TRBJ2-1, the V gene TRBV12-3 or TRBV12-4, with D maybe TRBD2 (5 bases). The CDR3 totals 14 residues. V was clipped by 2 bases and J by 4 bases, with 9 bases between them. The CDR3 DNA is TGTGCCAGCAGTTTAAACCGGGAATACAATGAGCAGTTCTTC. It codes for CASSLNREYNEQFF.

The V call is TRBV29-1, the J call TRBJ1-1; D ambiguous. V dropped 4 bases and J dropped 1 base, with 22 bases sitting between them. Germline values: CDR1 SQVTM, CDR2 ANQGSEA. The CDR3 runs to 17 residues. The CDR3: CSVGVNSRPLWNTEAFF. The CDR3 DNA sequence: TGCAGCGTTGGTGTAAACAGCCGACCCCTATGGAACACTGAAGCTTTCTTT. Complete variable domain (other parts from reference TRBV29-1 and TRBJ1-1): SAVISQKPSRDICQRGTSLTIQCQVDSQVTMMFWYRQQPGQSLTLIATANQGSEATYESGFVIDKFPISRPNLTFSTLTVSNMSPEDSSIYLCSVGVNSRPLWNTEAFFGQGTRLTVV.

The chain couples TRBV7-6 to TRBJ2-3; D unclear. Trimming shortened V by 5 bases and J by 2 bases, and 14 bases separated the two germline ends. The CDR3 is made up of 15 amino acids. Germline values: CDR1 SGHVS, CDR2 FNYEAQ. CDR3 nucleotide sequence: TGTGCCAGCAGCCCCGAAGTACTCCACACAGATACGCAGTATTTT. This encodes CASSPEVLHTDTQYF.

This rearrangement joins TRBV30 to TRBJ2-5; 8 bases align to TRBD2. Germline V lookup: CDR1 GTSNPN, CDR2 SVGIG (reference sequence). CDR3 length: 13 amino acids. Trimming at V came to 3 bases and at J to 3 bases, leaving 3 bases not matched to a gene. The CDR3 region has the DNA TGTGCCTGGAGCGGGGGGGTCAAAGAGACCCAGTACTTC. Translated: CAWSGGVKETQYF.

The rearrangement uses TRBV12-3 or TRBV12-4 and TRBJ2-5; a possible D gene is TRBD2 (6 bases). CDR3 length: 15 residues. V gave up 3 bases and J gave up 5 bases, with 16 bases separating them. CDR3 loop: CASSLGSGSWETQYF. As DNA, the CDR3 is TGTGCCAGCAGTTTGGGGTCCGGGAGTTGGGAGACCCAGTACTTC.

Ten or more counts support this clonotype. The DNA of the CDR3 is TGCGCCAGCAGCCAAGAAGGCAATGCTGACTCTGGGGCCAACGTCCTGACTTTC. Protein sequence: CASSQEGNADSGANVLTF. The J gene is TRBJ2-6, the V gene TRBV4-1; D not resolved. Germline loops: CDR1 MGHRA, CDR2 YSYEKL. The CDR3 sequence is 18 residues long. The germline V and J ends were trimmed by 0 bases and 0 bases, with 12 bases remaining between them.

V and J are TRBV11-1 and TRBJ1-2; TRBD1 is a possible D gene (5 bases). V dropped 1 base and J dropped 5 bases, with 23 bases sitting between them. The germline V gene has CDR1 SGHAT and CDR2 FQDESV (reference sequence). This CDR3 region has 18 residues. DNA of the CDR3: TGTGCCAGCAGCTTAGAACGGAACCGGGACGCCTTTGGGTATGGCTACACCTTC. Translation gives CASSLERNRDAFGYGYTF.

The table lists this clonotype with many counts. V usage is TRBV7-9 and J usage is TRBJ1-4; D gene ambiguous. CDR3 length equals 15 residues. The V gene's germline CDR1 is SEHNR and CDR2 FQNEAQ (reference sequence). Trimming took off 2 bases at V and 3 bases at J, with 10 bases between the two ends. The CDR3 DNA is TGTGCCAGCAGCTTATTGAGTAGGGCTAATGAAAAACTGTTTTTT. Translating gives CASSLLSRANEKLFF.

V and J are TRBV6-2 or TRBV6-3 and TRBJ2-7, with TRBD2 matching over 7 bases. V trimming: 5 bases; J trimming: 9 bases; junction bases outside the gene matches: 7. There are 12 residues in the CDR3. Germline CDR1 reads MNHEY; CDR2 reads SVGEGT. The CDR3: CASSIDGGGQYV. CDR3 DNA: TGTGCCAGCAGTATCGACGGCGGGGGGCAGTACGTC.

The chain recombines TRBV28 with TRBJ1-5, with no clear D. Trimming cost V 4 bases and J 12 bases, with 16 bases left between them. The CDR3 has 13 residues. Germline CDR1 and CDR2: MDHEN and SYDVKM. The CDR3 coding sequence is TGTGCCAGCAGTTCTCAAGTCCGGGAACACCAGCATTTT. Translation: CASSSQVREHQHF.

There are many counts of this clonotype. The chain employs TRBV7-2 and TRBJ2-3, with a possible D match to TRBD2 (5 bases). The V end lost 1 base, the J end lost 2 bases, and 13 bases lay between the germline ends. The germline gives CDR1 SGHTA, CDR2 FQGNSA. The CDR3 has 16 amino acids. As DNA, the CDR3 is TGTGCCAGCAGCTTAGGGATTTCGGGGTACACAGATACGCAGTATTTT. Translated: CASSLGISGYTDTQYF. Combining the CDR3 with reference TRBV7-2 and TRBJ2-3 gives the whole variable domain GAGVSQSPSNKVTEKGKDVELRCDPISGHTALYWYRQSLGQGLEFLIYFQGNSAPDKSGLPSDRFSAERTGGSVSTLTIQRTQQEDSAVYLCASSLGISGYTDTQYFGPGTRLTVL.

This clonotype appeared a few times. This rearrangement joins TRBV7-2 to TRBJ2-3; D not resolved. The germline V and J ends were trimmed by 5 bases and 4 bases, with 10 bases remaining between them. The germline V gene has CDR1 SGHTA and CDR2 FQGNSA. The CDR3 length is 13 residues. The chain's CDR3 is CASSPRAADTQYF. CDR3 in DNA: TGTGCCAGCAGCCCCCGGGCCGCAGATACGCAGTATTTT.

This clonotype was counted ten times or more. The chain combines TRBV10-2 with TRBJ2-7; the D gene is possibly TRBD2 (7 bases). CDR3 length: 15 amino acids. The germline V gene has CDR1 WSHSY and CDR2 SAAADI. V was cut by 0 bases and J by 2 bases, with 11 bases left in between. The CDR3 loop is CASSESGGAAYEQYF. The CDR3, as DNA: TGCGCCAGCAGTGAGTCGGGGGGGGCCGCCTACGAGCAGTACTTC.

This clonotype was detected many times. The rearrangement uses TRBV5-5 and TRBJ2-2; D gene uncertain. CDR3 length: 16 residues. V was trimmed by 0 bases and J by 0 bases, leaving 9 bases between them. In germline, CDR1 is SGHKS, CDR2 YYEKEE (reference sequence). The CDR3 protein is CASSLEPSANTGELFF. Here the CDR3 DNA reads TGTGCCAGCAGCTTGGAGCCCTCGGCGAACACCGGGGAGCTGTTTTTT. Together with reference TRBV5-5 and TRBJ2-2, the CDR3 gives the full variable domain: DAGVTQSPTHLIKTRGQQVTLRCSPISGHKSVSWYQQVLGQGPQFIFQYYEKEERGRGNFPDRFSARQFPNYSSELNVNALLLGDSALYLCASSLEPSANTGELFFGEGSRLTVL.

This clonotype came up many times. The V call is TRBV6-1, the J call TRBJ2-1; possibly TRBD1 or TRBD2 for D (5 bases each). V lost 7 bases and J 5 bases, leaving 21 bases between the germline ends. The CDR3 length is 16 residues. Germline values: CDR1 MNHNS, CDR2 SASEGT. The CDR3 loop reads CASTVHVGDPNNEQFF. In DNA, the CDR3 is TGTGCCAGCACCGTACACGTCGGGGACCCTAACAATGAGCAGTTCTTC.